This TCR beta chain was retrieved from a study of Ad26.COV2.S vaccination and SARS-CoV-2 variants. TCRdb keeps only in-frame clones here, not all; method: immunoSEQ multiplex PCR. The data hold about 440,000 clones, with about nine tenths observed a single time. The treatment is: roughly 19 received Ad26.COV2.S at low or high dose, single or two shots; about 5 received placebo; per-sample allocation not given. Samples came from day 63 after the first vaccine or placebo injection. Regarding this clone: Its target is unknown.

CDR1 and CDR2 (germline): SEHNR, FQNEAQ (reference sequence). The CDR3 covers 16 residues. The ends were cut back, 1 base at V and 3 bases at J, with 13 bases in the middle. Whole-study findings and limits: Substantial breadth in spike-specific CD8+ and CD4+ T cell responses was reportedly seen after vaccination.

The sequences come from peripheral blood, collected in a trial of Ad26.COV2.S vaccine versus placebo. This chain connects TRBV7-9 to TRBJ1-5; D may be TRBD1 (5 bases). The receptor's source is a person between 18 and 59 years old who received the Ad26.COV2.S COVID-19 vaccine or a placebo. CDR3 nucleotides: TGTGCCAGCAGCTTAGTAGGTCAGGGAAACAATCAGCCCCAGCATTTT. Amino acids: CASSLVGQGNNQPQHF.